This T cell receptor beta chain was recorded in a study of CD8+ T cells in alopecia areata. Sequencing used cDNA as its template, made by extracting RNA and reverse transcribing it. The assay was immunoSEQ multiplex PCR, and TCRdb's table has in-frame clones only and misses some. The table lists roughly 250,000 clones, about two thirds of them singletons. With 6 bases clipped from V and 9 bases from J, the junction kept 0 bases outside the gene matches. The length of the CDR3 is 12 residues. Looked up from germline, CDR1 is SNHLY and CDR2 is FYNNEI. Sequences were derived from CD4+ T cells sorted from blood, sampled at week 0. The TCR was taken from a human donor with alopecia areata. The rearrangement joins TRBV2 to TRBJ1-6; 9 nucleotides agree with TRBD1. CDR3 DNA: TGTGCCAGCAGGGACAGGGGTTCACCCCTCCACTTT. Protein: CASRDRGSPLHF.